A selection of T cell receptor beta chains follows, all from one sample in a study of vaccination and CD4 T cells after COVID-19. TCRdb reprocessed the PCR reads via MiXCR and lists one record per CDR3 protein. The data hold around 10,000 distinct CDR3 sequences, with roughly two fifths observed a single time. For these receptors, no antigen is known. Sequencing input: CD4+ T cells from blood, cultured in vitro. The receptors were gathered from a human donor who had recovered from COVID-19. CDR3s include the opening cysteine and the closing phenylalanine or tryptophan. The D gene is left open where the match is weak. The size entry is marked missing in some rows and otherwise reads once, few, many or a size class.

TRBJ2-2 | TRBV19 | NA | few | TGTGCCAGTAGTATACAGGGTGTTAGCACCGGGGAGCTGTTTTTT | CASSIQGVSTGELFF
TRBJ1-6 | TRBV18 | TRBD1 | NA | TGTGCCAGCTCACCAGGACAGGGGACCAATTCACCCCTCCACTTT | CASSPGQGTNSPLHF
TRBJ1-3 | TRBV7-9 | NA | few | TGTGCCAGCAGCTTAGAGAGATACAGGCACATTGCTGGAAACACCATATATTTT | CASSLERYRHIAGNTIYF
TRBJ2-5 | TRBV11-1 | TRBD2 | NA | TGTGCCAGCACCCGACTAGCGGGGGGTGGGCAAGAGACCCAGTACTTC | CASTRLAGGGQETQYF
TRBJ1-1 | TRBV30 | TRBD1 | few | TGTGCCCGGTCGCCGCAGGGGGTCGGTACTGAAGCTTTCTTT | CARSPQGVGTEAFF
TRBJ2-5 | TRBV20-1 | TRBD2 | few | TGCAGTGCTAGGCGAGCGGGGGTCCAAGAGACCCAGTACTTC | CSARRAGVQETQYF
TRBJ1-2 | TRBV9 | TRBD1 | NA | TGTGCCAGCAGCCCGAGGACAGGGGGCAATCCGGATGGCTACACCTTC | CASSPRTGGNPDGYTF
TRBJ2-5 | TRBV9 | NA | NA | TGTGCCAGCAGCGTAGATCGGGGTCCCGAGGAGACCCAGTACTTC | CASSVDRGPEETQYF
TRBJ1-1 | TRBV7-2 | NA | few | TGTGCCAGCAGCTTAGGGGGCCCGGGGACAGAAGCTTTCTTT | CASSLGGPGTEAFF
TRBJ1-2 | TRBV29-1 | NA | NA | TGCAGCGTTGTAGGGGTTCCCAGTAAATTGGCCTATGGCTACACCTTC | CSVVGVPSKLAYGYTF
TRBJ2-2 | TRBV19 | NA | NA | TGTGCCAGTAGTATTGGGGCCGGAGGGGCGAACGGGGAGCTGTTTTTT | CASSIGAGGANGELFF
TRBJ2-7 | TRBV7-9 | TRBD1 | NA | TGTGCCAGCAGCCCCTCCGGGACAGGGGCCAACGAGCAGTACTTC | CASSPSGTGANEQYF
TRBJ1-2 | TRBV3-1 | NA | NA | TGTGCCAGCAGCCAATTCACTGAAAGGCTCTATGGCTACACCTTC | CASSQFTERLYGYTF
TRBJ1-2 | TRBV7-8 | NA | NA | TGTGCCAGCAGCGGCGGCAGGGGCTATGGCTACACCTTC | CASSGGRGYGYTF
TRBJ1-2 | TRBV29-1 | TRBD1 | few | TGCAGCGTTGTACAGGGGCCTTGGGGCTACACCTTC | CSVVQGPWGYTF
TRBJ1-5 | TRBV29-1 | NA | few | TGCAGCGTTGAAGTACAGGGCAATCAGCCCCAGCATTTT | CSVEVQGNQPQHF
TRBJ1-5 | TRBV11-2 | NA | NA | TGTGCCAGCAGCTTGCGAAGGGGCAGCGGTCAGCCCCAGCATTTT | CASSLRRGSGQPQHF
TRBJ1-1 | TRBV6-1 | NA | NA | TGTGCCAGCACTGGGGAGCTGAACACTGAAGCTTTCTTT | CASTGELNTEAFF
TRBJ2-1 | TRBV19 | NA | once | TGTGCCAGTAGCGGCTCCTACAATGAGCAGTTCTTC | CASSGSYNEQFF
TRBJ1-2 | TRBV11-2 | TRBD1 | NA | TGTGCCAGCAGCCAAAGGGACAGGGGGAACTATGGCTACACCTTC | CASSQRDRGNYGYTF
TRBJ2-6 | TRBV3-1 | NA | NA | TGTGCCAGCAGCCAAGGGGGACCTCAAGACCTATATGGGGCCAACGTCCTGACTTTC | CASSQGGPQDLYGANVLTF
TRBJ2-3 | TRBV6-1 | TRBD1 | few | TGTGCCAGCAGGGTACAGGGGGCCATATTCACAGATACGCAGTATTTT | CASRVQGAIFTDTQYF
TRBJ1-2 | TRBV30 | NA | NA | TGTGCCTGGAGCCCATCCACCCTCAGGGGCTCTTCAAACTATGGCTACACCTTC | CAWSPSTLRGSSNYGYTF
TRBJ1-2 | TRBV7-9 | TRBD1 | NA | TGTGCCAGCAGCTTTACAGGGGCCAACTATGGCTACACCTTC | CASSFTGANYGYTF
TRBJ1-5 | TRBV20-1 | TRBD1 | NA | TGCAGTGCTAGAGTGGGACAGGCCTATAATCAGCCCCAGCATTTT | CSARVGQAYNQPQHF
TRBJ1-1 | TRBV19 | NA | NA | TGTGCCAGTAGTATAACGAGGGGCACTGAAGCTTTCTTT | CASSITRGTEAFF
TRBJ2-4 | TRBV3-1 | TRBD2 | few | TGTGCCAGCAGCCAAGAGTTCCCGGGACTAGCACACATTCAGTACTTC | CASSQEFPGLAHIQYF
TRBJ2-3 | TRBV3-1 | NA | NA | TGTGCCAGCAGCCAGGGGGATACGCAGTATTTT | CASSQGDTQYF
TRBJ1-3 | TRBV7-8 | NA | NA | TGTGCCAGCAGCTTGATCTCTGGGTGGGACACCATATATTTT | CASSLISGWDTIYF
TRBJ1-3 | TRBV2 | TRBD1 | medium-sized | TGTGCCAGCAGGACAGGGTCAGGGTCTGGAAACACCATATATTTT | CASRTGSGSGNTIYF
TRBJ1-6 | TRBV5-6 | TRBD1 | few | TGTGCCAGCAGCTTTGACAGGGGTAATTCACCCCTCCACTTT | CASSFDRGNSPLHF
TRBJ2-5 | TRBV6-2/TRBV6-3 | TRBD1 | NA | TGTGCCAGCAGCCGCACTGGGACAGGGACTATGGAGACCCAGTACTTC | CASSRTGTGTMETQYF
TRBJ1-2 | TRBV5-5 | NA | NA | TGTGCCAGCAGCCCCGACAGGAACTATGGCTACACCTTC | CASSPDRNYGYTF
TRBJ1-2 | TRBV20-1 | NA | few | TGCAGTGCTAGAGCGGGCAACTATGGCTACACCTTC | CSARAGNYGYTF
TRBJ1-1 | TRBV30 | NA | few | TGTGCCTGGAGTGTTAGGAGGGGATTACACACTGAAGCTTTCTTT | CAWSVRRGLHTEAFF
TRBJ1-1 | TRBV7-9 | NA | NA | TGTGCCAGCAGCCTTCGATTAACAGGGAACACTGAAGCTTTCTTT | CASSLRLTGNTEAFF
TRBJ1-1 | TRBV2 | NA | NA | TGTGCCAGCACCCCATCTCGCGGGAGCACTGAAGCTTTCTTT | CASTPSRGSTEAFF
TRBJ1-1 | TRBV19 | NA | NA | TGTGCCAGCCGTAGGGGGGGCACTGAAGCTTTCTTT | CASRRGGTEAFF
TRBJ1-1 | TRBV10-3 | TRBD1 | NA | TGTGCCATCAGGCCGGGACAGGGAGTAGGTACTGAAGCTTTCTTT | CAIRPGQGVGTEAFF
TRBJ2-3 | TRBV11-2 | NA | once | TGTACCAGCAGCGAACTCCGGTCAAATACGCAGTATTTT | CTSSELRSNTQYF
TRBJ2-1 | TRBV12-3/TRBV12-4 | TRBD2 | NA | TGTGCCAGCAGCAAAGGACTAGCGGGGGTTAGACAGTTCTTC | CASSKGLAGVRQFF
TRBJ1-5 | TRBV20-1 | NA | NA | TGCAGTGCCGCAAACGCCTTGGGGGGCAATCAGCCCCAGCATTTT | CSAANALGGNQPQHF
TRBJ2-3 | TRBV7-2 | NA | NA | TGTGCCAGCAGCCCCTCATATACGCAGTATTTT | CASSPSYTQYF
TRBJ2-1 | TRBV7-2 | TRBD1 | NA | TGTGCCAGCAGCTTAGCCGGGACAGGGACCTACAATGAGCAGTTCTTC | CASSLAGTGTYNEQFF
TRBJ1-6 | TRBV6-1 | NA | NA | TGTGCCAGCAGTGAAGTTGGGGGTGGATCACCCCTCCACTTT | CASSEVGGGSPLHF
TRBJ1-5 | TRBV19 | NA | NA | TGTGCCAGTAGTGCCGAAATCGTGGGGGGTCAGCCCCAGCATTTT | CASSAEIVGGQPQHF
TRBJ2-2 | TRBV6-1 | TRBD1 | few | TGTGCCAGCACTCGCCTTGTAGGACAGGGTTATACCGGGGAGCTGTTTTTT | CASTRLVGQGYTGELFF
TRBJ2-7 | TRBV27 | NA | NA | TGTGCCAGCAGTTTATTCGGAGACAGGCCTTTTACCGAGCAGTACTTC | CASSLFGDRPFTEQYF
TRBJ1-3 | TRBV20-1 | TRBD1 | NA | TGCAGTGCTCAGACAGGGGGTCTCCCTGGAAACACCATATATTTT | CSAQTGGLPGNTIYF
TRBJ2-5 | TRBV18 | NA | once | TGTGCCAGTGCAGGGGGAGGTCTAGAGACCCAGTACTTC | CASAGGGLETQYF
TRBJ1-1 | TRBV6-1 | NA | NA | TGTGCCAGCCGCCGACAGACGAACACTGAAGCTTTCTTT | CASRRQTNTEAFF
TRBJ1-2 | TRBV6-2/TRBV6-3 | NA | NA | TGTGCCAGCAGTCCAGAGTATGGCTACACCTTC | CASSPEYGYTF